This TCR beta chain was profiled in a study of blood T cells in healthy people across ages. Study-wide results and caveats: Across the age range, TCR beta diversity per million T cells fell in a roughly linear way.

This clonotype has ten or more counts. The antigen remains unidentified. A J-beta primer mix and a sample-barcoded 5' primer were used in a second PCR of about 6 to 12 cycles. MiXCR was run by TCRdb on the 5' RACE reads, yielding one entry per CDR3 protein. Of over 1,300,000 distinct CDR3 sequences in the sample, approximately 59% are singletons; the top ten hold 5% to 7%. Trimming removed 2 bases at V and 0 bases at J, with 8 bases between. Germline loops: CDR1 SEHNR, CDR2 FQNEAQ (reference sequence). The CDR3 has 14 amino acids. Peripheral blood from each donor was collected in a volume of about 10 milliliters. Each sample yielded at least 6 micrograms of PBMC total RNA.

The sequencing sample was made of blood. The rearrangement links TRBV7-9 to TRBJ2-7; no firm D call. This clonotype originated in a man aged 18 to 30 in good health. DNA of the CDR3: TGTGCCAGCAGCTTATCCGTCAGCTCCTACGAGCAGTACTTC. This codes for CASSLSVSSYEQYF.